The sequence of this T cell receptor (beta chain) was determined in a study of blood T cell repertoires in COVID-19. Germline V gene data show CDR1 as SNHLY and CDR2 as FYNNEI. The junction had 8 bases not matched to a gene; V was cut back by 2 bases and J by 2 bases. CDR3 length: 17 residues. Repertoires were generated with immunoSEQ multiplex PCR, while TCRdb's copy carries only in-frame clones and drops some. The sample consists of some 320,000 clones, over 75% of them appearing once. The chain recombines TRBV2 with TRBJ2-1; 8 bases align to TRBD2. The receptor was derived from a woman aged 50 to 60 who had recovered from COVID-19. Sample: peripheral blood. In DNA form, the CDR3 reads TGTGCCAGCAGTGAAAGGGCTAGCGGGTTTCCCTACAATGAGCAGTTCTTC. It encodes CASSERASGFPYNEQFF.